This entry features one T cell receptor (beta chain) sequence. Its antigen is still unknown. This sample was taken from a study of PD-1 blockade in mismatch repair-deficient tumors. Whole-study context: All were previously treated, progressing patients with about 12 mismatch repair-deficient cancer types. General observations from the study: Rapid post-treatment expansion, then contraction, generally preceding radiologic response, marked tumor-resident clones.

The data were produced by immunoSEQ multiplex PCR, yet TCRdb's version contains in-frame clones alone and is incomplete. The table records around 120,000 clones, around 87% of them present only once. The CDR3 sequence is 16 residues long. Trimming took 3 bases from V and 6 from J; bases not matched to a gene: 9. The germline V gene has CDR1 MNHNY and CDR2 SVGAGI (reference sequence). TCR sequencing covered a few patients who responded to pembrolizumab. Sequencing was performed on peripheral blood, taken 44 weeks after starting pembrolizumab. This TCR came from an adult with mismatch repair-deficient cancer. The genes are TRBV6-6 and TRBJ2-1; the match to TRBD2 covers 9 bases. CDR3 DNA sequence: TGTGCCAGCAGTTATCCCGCGGCGGGAGGGCCCAATGAGCAGTTCTTC. Its protein product is CASSYPAAGGPNEQFF.